One and the same sample provided the 3 T cell receptor beta chains below, sequenced in a study of shared clonotypes between healthy human individuals. Sequencing was performed with immunoSEQ multiplex PCR; in TCRdb, only in-frame clones are kept and a portion is missing. The sample lists hundreds of thousands of clones, around 97% occurring once. The material sequenced was naive CD4+ T cells sorted from blood. Specified subset: CD45RA+ positively selected. The receptors shown here come from a woman in her 30s in good health.

The CDR3 spells CASSLSSGGANTGELFF. The CDR3 DNA is TGTGCCAGCAGCTTATCATCAGGGGGTGCGAACACCGGGGAGCTGTTTTTT. V is TRBV11-1 and J is TRBJ2-2; 7 nucleotides align to TRBD1. With 2 bases clipped from V and 0 bases from J, the junction kept 6 bases outside the gene matches. Germline CDR1 reads SGHAT; CDR2 reads FQDESV (reference sequence). The CDR3 is 17 amino acids.

The chain has TRBV10-3 and TRBJ2-5; 9 bases agree with TRBD2. The assigned J gene may be wrong: the sequence end matches TRBJ2-7 better. Germline V gene data show CDR1 as ENHRY and CDR2 as SYGVKD. This CDR3 spans 15 amino acids. The CDR3 nucleotides read TGTGCCATCAGTGACAGCGGGAGGACCTCCTACGAGCAGTACTTC. It specifies CAISDSGRTSYEQYF.

V gene TRBV28 combines with J gene TRBJ2-7; a weak D match, TRBD2 (7 bases). The CDR3 consists of 15 residues. Trimming took off 6 bases at V and 2 bases at J, with 17 bases between the two ends. Germline V gives CDR1 MDHEN, CDR2 SYDVKM. DNA for the CDR3: TGTGCCAGCAGCCTGGGGGGGGCCGTCACCTACGAGCAGTACTTC. Amino acid sequence: CASSLGGAVTYEQYF.